This record looks at one T cell receptor beta chain sequence and its context. This entry belongs to a study of blood T cell repertoires in COVID-19. Study-wide background: Acute-phase and convalescent COVID-19 samples originated in the United States, Italy and Spain.

Germline lookup yields CDR1 SGHNT and CDR2 YENEEA. The CDR3 loop spans 15 amino acids. V lost 6 bases, J lost 0 bases, and 4 bases stayed unmatched. Profiled with immunoSEQ multiplex PCR; TCRdb holds only in-frame clones, not every one. The table has 85,000 to 120,000 clones, 91% seen once. This TCR derives from a man younger than 35 with acute or convalescent COVID-19. The sample taken for sequencing was peripheral blood. The chain carries TRBV11-3 and TRBJ1-5; 8 nucleotides line up with TRBD1. CDR3 in amino acids: CASRGQGYSNQPQHF. CDR3 coding DNA: TGTGCCAGCAGAGGACAGGGTTATAGCAATCAGCCCCAGCATTTT.